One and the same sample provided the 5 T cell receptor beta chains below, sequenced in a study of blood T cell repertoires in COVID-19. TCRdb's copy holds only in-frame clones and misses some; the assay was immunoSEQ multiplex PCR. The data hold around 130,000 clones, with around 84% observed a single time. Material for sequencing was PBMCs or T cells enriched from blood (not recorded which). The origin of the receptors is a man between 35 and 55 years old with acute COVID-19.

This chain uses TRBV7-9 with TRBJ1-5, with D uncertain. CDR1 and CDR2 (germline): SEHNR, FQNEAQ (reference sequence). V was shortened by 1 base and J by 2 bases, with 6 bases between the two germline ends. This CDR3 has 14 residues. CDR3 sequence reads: CASSLEGGNQPQHF. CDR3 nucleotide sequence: TGTGCCAGCAGCTTAGAGGGAGGCAATCAGCCCCAGCATTTT.

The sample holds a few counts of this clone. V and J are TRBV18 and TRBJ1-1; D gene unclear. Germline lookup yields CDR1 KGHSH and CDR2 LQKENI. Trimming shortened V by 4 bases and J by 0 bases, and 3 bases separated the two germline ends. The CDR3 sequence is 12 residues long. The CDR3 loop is CASSLLNTEAFF. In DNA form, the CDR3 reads TGTGCCAGCTCACTCTTGAACACTGAAGCTTTCTTT.

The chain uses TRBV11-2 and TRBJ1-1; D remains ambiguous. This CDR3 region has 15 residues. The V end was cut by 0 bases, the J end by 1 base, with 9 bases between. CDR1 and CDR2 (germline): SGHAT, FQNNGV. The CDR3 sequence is CASSLDRETNTEAFF. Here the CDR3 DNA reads TGTGCCAGCAGCTTAGATCGGGAAACGAACACTGAAGCTTTCTTT.

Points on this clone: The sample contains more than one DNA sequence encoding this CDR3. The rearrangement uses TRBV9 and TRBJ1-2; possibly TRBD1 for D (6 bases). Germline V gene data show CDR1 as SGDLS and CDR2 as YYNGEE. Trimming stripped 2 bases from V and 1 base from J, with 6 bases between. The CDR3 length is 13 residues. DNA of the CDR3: TGTGCCAGCAGCGTGGACAGTAACTATGGCTACACCTTC. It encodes CASSVDSNYGYTF.

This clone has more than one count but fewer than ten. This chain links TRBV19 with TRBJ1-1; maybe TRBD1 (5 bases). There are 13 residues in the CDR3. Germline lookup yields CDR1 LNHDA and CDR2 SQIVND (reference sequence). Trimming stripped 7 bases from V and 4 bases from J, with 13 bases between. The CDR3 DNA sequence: TGTGCCAGTACTCAGGGAAAAGGCACTGAAGCTTTCTTT. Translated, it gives CASTQGKGTEAFF.